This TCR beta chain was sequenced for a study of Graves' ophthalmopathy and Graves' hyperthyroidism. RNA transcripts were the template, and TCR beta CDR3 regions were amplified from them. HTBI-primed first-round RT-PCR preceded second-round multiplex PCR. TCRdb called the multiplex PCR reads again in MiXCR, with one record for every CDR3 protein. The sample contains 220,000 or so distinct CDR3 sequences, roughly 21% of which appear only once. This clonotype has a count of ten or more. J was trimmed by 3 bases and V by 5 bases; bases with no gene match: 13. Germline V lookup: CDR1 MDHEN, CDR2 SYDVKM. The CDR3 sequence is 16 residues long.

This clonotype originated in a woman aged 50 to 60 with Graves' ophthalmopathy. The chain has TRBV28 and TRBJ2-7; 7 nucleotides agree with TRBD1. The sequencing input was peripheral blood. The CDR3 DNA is TGTGCCAGCAGTCCACCGGGACAGACGTCTCTCTACGAGCAGTACTTC. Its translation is CASSPPGQTSLYEQYF.